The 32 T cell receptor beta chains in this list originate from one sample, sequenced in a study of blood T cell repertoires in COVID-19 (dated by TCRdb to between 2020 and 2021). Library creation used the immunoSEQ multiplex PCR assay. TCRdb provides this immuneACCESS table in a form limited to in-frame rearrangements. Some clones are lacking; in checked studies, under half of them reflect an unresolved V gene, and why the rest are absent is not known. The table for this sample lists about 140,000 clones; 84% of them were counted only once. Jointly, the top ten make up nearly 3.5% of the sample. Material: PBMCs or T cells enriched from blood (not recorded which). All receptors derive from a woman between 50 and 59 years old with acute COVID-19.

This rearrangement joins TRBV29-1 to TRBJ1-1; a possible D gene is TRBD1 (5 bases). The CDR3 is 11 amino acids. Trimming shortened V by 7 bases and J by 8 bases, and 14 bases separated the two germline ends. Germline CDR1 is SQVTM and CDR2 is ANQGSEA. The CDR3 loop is CSGVWGEEAFF. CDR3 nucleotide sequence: TGCAGCGGTGTTTGGGGGGAGGAAGCTTTCTTT.

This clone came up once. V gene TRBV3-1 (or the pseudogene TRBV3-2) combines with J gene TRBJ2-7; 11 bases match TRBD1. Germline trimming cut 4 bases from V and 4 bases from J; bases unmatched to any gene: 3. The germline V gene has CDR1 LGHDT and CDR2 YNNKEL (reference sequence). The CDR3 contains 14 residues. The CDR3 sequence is CASSLRDRGYEQYF. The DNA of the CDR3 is TGTGCCAGCAGCCTCAGGGACAGGGGGTACGAGCAGTACTTC.

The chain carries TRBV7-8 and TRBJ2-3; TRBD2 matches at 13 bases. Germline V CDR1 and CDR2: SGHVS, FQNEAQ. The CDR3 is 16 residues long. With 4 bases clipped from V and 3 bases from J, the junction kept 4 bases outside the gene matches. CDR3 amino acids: CASSSTSGRSTDTQYF. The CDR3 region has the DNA TGTGCCAGCAGCTCGACTAGCGGGAGGTCGACAGATACGCAGTATTTT.

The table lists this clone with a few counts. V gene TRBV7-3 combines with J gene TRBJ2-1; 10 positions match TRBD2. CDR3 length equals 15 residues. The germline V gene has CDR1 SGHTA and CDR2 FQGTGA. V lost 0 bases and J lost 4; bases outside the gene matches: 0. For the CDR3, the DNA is TGTGCCAGCAGCTTAACACTAGCGGGGTACAATGAGCAGTTCTTC. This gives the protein CASSLTLAGYNEQFF.

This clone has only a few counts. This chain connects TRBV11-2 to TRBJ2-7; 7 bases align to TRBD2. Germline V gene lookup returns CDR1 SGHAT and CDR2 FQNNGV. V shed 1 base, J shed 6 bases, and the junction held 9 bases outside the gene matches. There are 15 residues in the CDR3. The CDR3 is CASSLAPSGEGEQYF. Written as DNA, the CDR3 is TGTGCCAGCAGCTTAGCCCCCTCGGGGGAGGGCGAGCAGTACTTC.

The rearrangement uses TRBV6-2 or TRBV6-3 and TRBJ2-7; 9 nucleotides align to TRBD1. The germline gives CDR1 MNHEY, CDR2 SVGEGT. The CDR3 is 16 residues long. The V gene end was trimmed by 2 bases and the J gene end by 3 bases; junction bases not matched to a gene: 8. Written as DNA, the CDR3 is TGTGCCAGCAGTTACCGGGACAGGGTCCCGCGCTACGAGCAGTACTTC. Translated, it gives CASSYRDRVPRYEQYF.

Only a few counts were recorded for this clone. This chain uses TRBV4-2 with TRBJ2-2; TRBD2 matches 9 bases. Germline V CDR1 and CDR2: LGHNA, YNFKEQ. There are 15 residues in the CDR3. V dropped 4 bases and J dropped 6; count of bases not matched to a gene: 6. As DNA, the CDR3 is TGTGCCAGCAGCCGGACTAGCGCTAATTCCGGGGAGCTGTTTTTT. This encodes CASSRTSANSGELFF.

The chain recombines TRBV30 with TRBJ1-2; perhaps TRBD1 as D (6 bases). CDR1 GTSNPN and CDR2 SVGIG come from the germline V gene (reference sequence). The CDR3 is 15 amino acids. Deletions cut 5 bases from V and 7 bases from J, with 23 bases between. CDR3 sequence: CAWGSRAGGRGGYTF. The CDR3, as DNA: TGTGCCTGGGGGTCGAGGGCGGGGGGCCGTGGTGGCTACACCTTC.

The CDR3 bases are TGTGCCAGCAGCTTAAATTCGGGAGTTAAAACCAGTGAGCAGTTCTTC. Translated, it gives CASSLNSGVKTSEQFF. The V call is TRBV7-3, the J call TRBJ2-1; D is possibly TRBD2 (6 bases). The CDR3 contains 16 residues. V was trimmed by 1 base and J by 9 bases, leaving 19 bases between them. Germline V gene sequence: CDR1 SGHTA, CDR2 FQGTGA.

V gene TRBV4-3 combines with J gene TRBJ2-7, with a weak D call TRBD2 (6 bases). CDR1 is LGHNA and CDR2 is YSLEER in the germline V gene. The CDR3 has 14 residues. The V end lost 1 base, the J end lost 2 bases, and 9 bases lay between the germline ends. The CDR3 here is CASSQGLGTYEQYF. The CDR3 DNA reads TGCGCCAGCAGCCAAGGACTAGGTACCTACGAGCAGTACTTC.

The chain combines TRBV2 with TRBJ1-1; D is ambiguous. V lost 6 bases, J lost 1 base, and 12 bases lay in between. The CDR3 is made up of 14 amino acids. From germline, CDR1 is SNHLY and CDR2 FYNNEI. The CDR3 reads CASSIRQENTEAFF. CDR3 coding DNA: TGTGCCAGCAGCATAAGACAAGAGAACACTGAAGCTTTCTTT.

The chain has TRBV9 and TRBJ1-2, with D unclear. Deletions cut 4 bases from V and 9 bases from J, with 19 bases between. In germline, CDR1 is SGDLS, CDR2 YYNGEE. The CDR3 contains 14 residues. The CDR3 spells CASSSRGSPGSYTF. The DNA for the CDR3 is TGTGCCAGCAGCTCCCGGGGTTCTCCGGGGAGCTACACCTTC.

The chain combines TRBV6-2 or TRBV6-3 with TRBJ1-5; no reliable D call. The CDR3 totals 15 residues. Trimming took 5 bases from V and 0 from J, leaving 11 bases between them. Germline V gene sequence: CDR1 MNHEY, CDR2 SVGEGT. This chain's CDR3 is CASSVYGGSNQPQHF. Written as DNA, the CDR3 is TGTGCCAGCAGTGTTTACGGAGGTAGCAATCAGCCCCAGCATTTT.

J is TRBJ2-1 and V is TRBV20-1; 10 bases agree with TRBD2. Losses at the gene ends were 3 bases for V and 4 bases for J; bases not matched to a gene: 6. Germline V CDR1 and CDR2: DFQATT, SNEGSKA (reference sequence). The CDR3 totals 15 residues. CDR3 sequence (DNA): TGCAGTGCTAGTGATGGGACTAGCGATTACAATGAGCAGTTCTTC. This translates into CSASDGTSDYNEQFF.

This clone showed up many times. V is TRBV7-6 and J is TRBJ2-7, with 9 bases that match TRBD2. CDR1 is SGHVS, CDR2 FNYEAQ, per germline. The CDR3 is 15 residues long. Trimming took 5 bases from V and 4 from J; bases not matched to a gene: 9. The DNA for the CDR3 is TGTGCCAGCAGCACTAGTAGCGGGAGCCATTACGAGCAGTACTTC. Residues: CASSTSSGSHYEQYF. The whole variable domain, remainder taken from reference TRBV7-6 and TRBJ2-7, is GAGVSQSPRYKVTKRGQDVALRCDPISGHVSLYWYRQALGQGPEFLTYFNYEAQQDKSGLPNDRFSAERPEGSISTLTIQRTEQRDSAMYRCASSTSSGSHYEQYFGPGTRLTVT.

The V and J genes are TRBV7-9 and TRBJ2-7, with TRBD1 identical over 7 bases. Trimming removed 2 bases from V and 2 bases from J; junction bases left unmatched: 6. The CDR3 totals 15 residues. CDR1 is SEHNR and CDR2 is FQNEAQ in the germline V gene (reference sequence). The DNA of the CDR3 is TGTGCCAGCAGCTTATCCTTAAGGGGGCCCTACGAGCAGTACTTC. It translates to CASSLSLRGPYEQYF. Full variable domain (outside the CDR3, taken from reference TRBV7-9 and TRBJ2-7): DTGVSQNPRHKITKRGQNVTFRCDPISEHNRLYWYRQTLGQGPEFLTYFQNEAQLEKSRLLSDRFSAERPKGSFSTLEIQRTEQGDSAMYLCASSLSLRGPYEQYFGPGTRLTVT.

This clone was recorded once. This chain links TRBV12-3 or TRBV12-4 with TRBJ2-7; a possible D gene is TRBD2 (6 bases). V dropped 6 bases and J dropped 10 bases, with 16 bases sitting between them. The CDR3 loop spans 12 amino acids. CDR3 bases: TGTGCCAGCAGCCGGGGAGGCCGCGAACAGTACTTC. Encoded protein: CASSRGGREQYF.

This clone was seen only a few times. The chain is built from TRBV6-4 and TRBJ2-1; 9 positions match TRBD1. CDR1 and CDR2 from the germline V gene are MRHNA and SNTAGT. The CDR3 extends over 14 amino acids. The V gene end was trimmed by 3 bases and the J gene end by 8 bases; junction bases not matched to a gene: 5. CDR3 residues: CASSEITGGYEQFF. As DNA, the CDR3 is TGTGCCAGCAGTGAGATTACAGGGGGCTATGAGCAGTTCTTC.

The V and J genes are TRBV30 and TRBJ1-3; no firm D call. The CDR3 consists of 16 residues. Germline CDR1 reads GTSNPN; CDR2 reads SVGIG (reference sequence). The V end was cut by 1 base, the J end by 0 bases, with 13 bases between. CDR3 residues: CAWSGVGHYSGNTIYF. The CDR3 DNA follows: TGTGCCTGGAGTGGGGTCGGCCACTACTCTGGAAACACCATATATTTT.

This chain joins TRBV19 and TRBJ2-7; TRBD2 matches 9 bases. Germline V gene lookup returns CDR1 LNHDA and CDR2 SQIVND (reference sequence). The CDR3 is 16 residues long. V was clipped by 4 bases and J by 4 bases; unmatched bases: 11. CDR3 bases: TGTGCCAGTAGTACCGGACTAGCGCTCGGGGGGTACGAGCAGTACTTC. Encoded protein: CASSTGLALGGYEQYF.

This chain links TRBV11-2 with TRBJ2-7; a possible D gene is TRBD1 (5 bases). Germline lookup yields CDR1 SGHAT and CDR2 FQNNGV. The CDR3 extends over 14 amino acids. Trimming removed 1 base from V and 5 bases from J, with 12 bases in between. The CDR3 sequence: CASSLARGADEQYF. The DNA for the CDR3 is TGTGCCAGCAGCTTAGCTCGTGGGGCCGACGAGCAGTACTTC.

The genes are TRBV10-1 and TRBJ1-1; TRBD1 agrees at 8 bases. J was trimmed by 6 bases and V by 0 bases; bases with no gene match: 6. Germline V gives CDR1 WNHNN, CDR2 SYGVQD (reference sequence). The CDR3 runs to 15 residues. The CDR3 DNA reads TGCGCCAGCAGTGAGTCGAGGACAGGGACACCTGAAGCTTTCTTT. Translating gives CASSESRTGTPEAFF.

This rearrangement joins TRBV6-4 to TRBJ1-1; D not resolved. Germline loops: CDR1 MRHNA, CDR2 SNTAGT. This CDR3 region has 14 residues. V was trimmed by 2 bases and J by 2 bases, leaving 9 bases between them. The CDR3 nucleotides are TGTGCCAGCAGTGACGGAGGGCCAAACACTGAAGCTTTCTTT. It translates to CASSDGGPNTEAFF.

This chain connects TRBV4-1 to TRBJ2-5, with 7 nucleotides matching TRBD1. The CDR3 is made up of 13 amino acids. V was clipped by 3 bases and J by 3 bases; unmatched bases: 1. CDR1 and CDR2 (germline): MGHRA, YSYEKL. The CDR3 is CASSHGQEETQYF. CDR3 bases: TGCGCCAGCAGCCACGGACAGGAAGAGACCCAGTACTTC.

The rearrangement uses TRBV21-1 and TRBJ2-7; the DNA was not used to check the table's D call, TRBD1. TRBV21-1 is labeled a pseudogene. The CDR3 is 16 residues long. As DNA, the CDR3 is TGTGCCAGCAGCCCGCAGGGACAGGGGGACTCCTACGAGCAGTACTTC. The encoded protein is CASSPQGQGDSYEQYF.

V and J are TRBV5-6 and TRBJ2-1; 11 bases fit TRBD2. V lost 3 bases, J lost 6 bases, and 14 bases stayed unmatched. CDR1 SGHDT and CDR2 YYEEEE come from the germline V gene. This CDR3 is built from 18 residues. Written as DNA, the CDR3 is TGTGCCAGCAGCTACCTGGCGGTGGTAGCGGGAGGGTTCAATGAGCAGTTCTTC. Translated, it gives CASSYLAVVAGGFNEQFF.

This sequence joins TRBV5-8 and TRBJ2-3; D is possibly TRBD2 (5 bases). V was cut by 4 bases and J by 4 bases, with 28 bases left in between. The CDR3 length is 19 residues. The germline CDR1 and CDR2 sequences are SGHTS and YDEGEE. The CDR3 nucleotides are TGTGCCAGCAGCCAGAACCCAATCCCCAGCGGCAAGATACCAGATACGCAGTATTTT. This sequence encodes CASSQNPIPSGKIPDTQYF. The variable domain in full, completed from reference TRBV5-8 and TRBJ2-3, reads EAGVTQSPTHLIKTRGQQATLRCSPISGHTSVYWYQQALGLGLQFLLWYDEGEERNRGNFPPRFSGRQFPNYSSELNVNALELEDSALYLCASSQNPIPSGKIPDTQYFGPGTRLTVL.

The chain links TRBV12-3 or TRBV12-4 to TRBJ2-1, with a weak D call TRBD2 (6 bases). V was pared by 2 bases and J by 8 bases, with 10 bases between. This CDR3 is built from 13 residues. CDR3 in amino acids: CASSLRGGDEQFF. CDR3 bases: TGTGCCAGCAGTTTACGGGGAGGCGATGAGCAGTTCTTC.

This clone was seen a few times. The CDR3 nucleotides are TGTGCCAGCAGCTCCCCGACTAACAATGAGCAGTTCTTC. Its translation: CASSSPTNNEQFF. The chain has TRBV7-3 and TRBJ2-1; a weak D match, TRBD2 (5 bases). V lost 4 bases and J 5 bases, leaving 9 bases between the germline ends. The V gene's germline CDR1 is SGHTA and CDR2 FQGTGA. The CDR3 is 13 residues long. The full variable domain, with the rest looked up from reference TRBV7-3 and TRBJ2-1, is GAGVSQTPSNKVTEKGKYVELRCDPISGHTALYWYRQSLGQGPEFLIYFQGTGAADDSGLPNDRFFAVRPEGSVSTLKIQRTERGDSAVYLCASSSPTNNEQFFGPGTRLTVL.

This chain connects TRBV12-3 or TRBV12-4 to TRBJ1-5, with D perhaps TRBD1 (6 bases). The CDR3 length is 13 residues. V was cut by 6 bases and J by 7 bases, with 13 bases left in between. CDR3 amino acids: CASRLDRWQPQHF. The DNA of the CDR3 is TGTGCCAGCAGACTAGACAGGTGGCAGCCCCAGCATTTT.

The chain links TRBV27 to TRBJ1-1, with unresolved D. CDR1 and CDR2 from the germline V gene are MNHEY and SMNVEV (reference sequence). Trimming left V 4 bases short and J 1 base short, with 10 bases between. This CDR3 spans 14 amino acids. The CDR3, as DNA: TGTGCCAGCAGTTCAAATACCAGGAACACTGAAGCTTTCTTT. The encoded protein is CASSSNTRNTEAFF.

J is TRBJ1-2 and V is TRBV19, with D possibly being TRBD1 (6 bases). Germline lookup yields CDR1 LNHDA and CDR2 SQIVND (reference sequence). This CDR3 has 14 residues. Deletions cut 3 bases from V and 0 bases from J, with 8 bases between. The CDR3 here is CASSITGTNYGYTF. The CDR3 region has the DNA TGTGCCAGTAGTATCACAGGGACTAACTATGGCTACACCTTC.